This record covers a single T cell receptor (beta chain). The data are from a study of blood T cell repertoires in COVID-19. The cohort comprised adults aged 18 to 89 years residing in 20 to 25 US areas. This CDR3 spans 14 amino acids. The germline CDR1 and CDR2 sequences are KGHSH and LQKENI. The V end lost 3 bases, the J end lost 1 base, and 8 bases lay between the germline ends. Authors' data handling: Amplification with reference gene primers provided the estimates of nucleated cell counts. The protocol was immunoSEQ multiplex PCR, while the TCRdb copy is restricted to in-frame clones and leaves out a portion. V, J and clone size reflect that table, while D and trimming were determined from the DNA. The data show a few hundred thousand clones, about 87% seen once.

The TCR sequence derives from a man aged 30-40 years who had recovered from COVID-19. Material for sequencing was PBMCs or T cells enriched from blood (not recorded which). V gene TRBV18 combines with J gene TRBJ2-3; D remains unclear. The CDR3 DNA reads TGTGCCAGCTCACCTATTTTCGGCACAGATACGCAGTATTTT. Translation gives CASSPIFGTDTQYF.